These 9 T cell receptor beta chains came from one sample sequenced in a study of cytomegalovirus exposure and HLA in healthy donors. With 60 Vbeta and 13 Jbeta primers, the PCR was carried out. The assay was immunoSEQ multiplex PCR, and TCRdb's table has in-frame clones only and misses some. The sample holds 130,000 to 150,000 clones, approximately 78% seen once. Sample: PBMCs. All receptors derive from a woman between 18 and 29 years old in good health and CMV-seropositive.

CDR3 bases: TGTGCCAGCAGCTTAGCCCCGACCGACTACGAGCAGTACTTC. It codes for CASSLAPTDYEQYF. The chain links TRBV7-6 to TRBJ2-5; D is unclear. The DNA end lines up better with TRBJ2-7; the J call may be wrong. The germline V gene has CDR1 SGHVS and CDR2 FNYEAQ. The CDR3 runs 14 residues.

This sequence joins TRBV21-1 and TRBJ1-1; the table's D gene call, TRBD1, was not cross checked with the DNA. TRBV21-1 is noted as a pseudogene. CDR3 length: 17 residues. The CDR3 loop reads CASNYRDRGRKHPEAFF. The CDR3 nucleotides read TGTGCCAGCAATTACCGGGACAGGGGTCGGAAACACCCTGAAGCTTTCTTT.

This clone was detected a few times. The V and J genes are TRBV11-2 and TRBJ1-1; D not resolved. The V and J ends lost 0 bases and 8 bases respectively, with 13 bases between them. Looked up from germline, CDR1 is SGHAT and CDR2 is FQNNGV. This CDR3 has 14 residues. CDR3 region: CASSLEVNSAEAFF. The CDR3 DNA follows: TGTGCCAGCAGCTTAGAGGTGAATAGTGCAGAAGCTTTCTTT.

The chain uses TRBV20-1 and TRBJ2-5; no definite D call. This CDR3 comprises 11 residues. Germline CDR1 reads DFQATT; CDR2 reads SNEGSKA (reference sequence). V lost 3 bases and J lost 4, with 6 bases in between. The CDR3 is CSASRVETQYF. The CDR3, as DNA: TGCAGTGCTAGTCGGGTAGAGACCCAGTACTTC.

The rearrangement uses TRBV6-1 and TRBJ2-7; 7 bases line up with TRBD1. CDR1 is MNHNS and CDR2 is SASEGT in the germline V gene. Losses at the gene ends were 6 bases for V and 3 bases for J; bases not matched to a gene: 8. The CDR3 contains 14 residues. The CDR3 is CASSRGTAVYEQYF. CDR3 DNA sequence: TGTGCCAGCAGCCGTGGGACAGCAGTCTACGAGCAGTACTTC.

The chain has TRBV19 and TRBJ2-3; 9 bases match TRBD2. Germline CDR1 LNHDA, CDR2 SQIVND (reference sequence). There are 16 residues in the CDR3. The ends lost 5 bases at V and 2 bases at J; junction bases unmatched: 8. DNA for the CDR3: TGTGCCAGTAGTGCAGAGAGCGGGGGGTCCACAGATACGCAGTATTTT. It codes for CASSAESGGSTDTQYF.

The rearrangement joins TRBV7-2 to TRBJ1-4; no definite D call. Germline V gene data show CDR1 as SGHTA and CDR2 as FQGNSA. This CDR3 contains 15 residues. Trimming took 1 base from V and 6 from J, leaving 12 bases between them. The CDR3 coding sequence is TGTGCCAGCAGCTTAGGACCCCGAGGTGATGAAAAACTGTTTTTT. It encodes CASSLGPRGDEKLFF. The full variable domain, rest sourced from reference TRBV7-2 and TRBJ1-4, is GAGVSQSPSNKVTEKGKDVELRCDPISGHTALYWYRQSLGQGLEFLIYFQGNSAPDKSGLPSDRFSAERTGGSVSTLTIQRTQQEDSAVYLCASSLGPRGDEKLFFGSGTQLSVL.

The chain couples TRBV7-9 to TRBJ1-2, with D possibly TRBD1 on 6 matching bases. This CDR3 comprises 12 residues. Trimming left V 2 bases short and J 12 bases short, with 13 bases between. The germline V gene encodes CDR1 SEHNR and CDR2 FQNEAQ (reference sequence). Here the CDR3 DNA reads TGTGCCAGCAGCTTAAGAACAGGGCCCCACACCTTC. Amino acid sequence: CASSLRTGPHTF.

Concerning this clone: An end of the junction does not agree with germline; a read error may underlie this. The genes are TRBV7-2 and TRBJ2-5; 8 nucleotides agree with TRBD1. Germline loops: CDR1 SGHTA, CDR2 FQGNSA. The CDR3 runs to 13 residues. CDR3 in amino acids: CASTLDRGEAQYF. The CDR3 nucleotides are TGTGCCAGCACCCTCGACAGGGGAGAGGCCCAGTACTTC. Filled out from reference TRBV7-2 and TRBJ2-5, the complete variable domain reads GAGVSQSPSNKVTEKGKDVELRCDPISGHTALYWYRQSLGQGLEFLIYFQGNSAPDKSGLPSDRFSAERTGGSVSTLTIQRTQQEDSAVYLCASTLDRGEAQYFGPGTRLLVL.